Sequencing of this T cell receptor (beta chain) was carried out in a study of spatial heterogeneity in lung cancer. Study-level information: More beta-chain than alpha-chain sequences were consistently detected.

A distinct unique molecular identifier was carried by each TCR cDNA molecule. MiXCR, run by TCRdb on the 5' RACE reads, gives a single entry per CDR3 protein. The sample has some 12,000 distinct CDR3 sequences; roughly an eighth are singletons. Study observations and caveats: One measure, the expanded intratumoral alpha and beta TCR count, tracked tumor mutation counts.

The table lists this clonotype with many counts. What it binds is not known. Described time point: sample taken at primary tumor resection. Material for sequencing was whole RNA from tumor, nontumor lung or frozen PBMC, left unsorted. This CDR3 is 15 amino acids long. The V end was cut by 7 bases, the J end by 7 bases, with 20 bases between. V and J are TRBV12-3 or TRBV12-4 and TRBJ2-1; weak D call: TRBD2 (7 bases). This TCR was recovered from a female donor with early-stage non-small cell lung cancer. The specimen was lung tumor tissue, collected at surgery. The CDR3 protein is CASIRQAQAGNEQFF. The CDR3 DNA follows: TGTGCCAGCATTAGACAGGCCCAAGCGGGGAATGAGCAGTTCTTC.